This T cell receptor (beta chain) was recovered during a study of T cell repertoires and Cas9 in healthy adults. Study-wide points: In vitro, SpCas9-reactive Tregs were reported to curb effector T cell proliferation and function.

About this clone itself: The target antigen is unknown.

Generated by immunoSEQ multiplex PCR, the TCRdb table keeps only in-frame clones and is missing some. The table records about 24,000 clones, 90% of them present only once. V lost 1 base and J lost 0, with 10 bases in between. The CDR3 contains 16 residues. The germline V gene has CDR1 MNHNS and CDR2 SASEGT. Sequencing was carried out using CD4+ effector T cells (CD127+, CD25-, CD137-, CD154-) from PBMCs; culture status not recorded. The J gene is TRBJ1-3, the V gene TRBV6-1; D remains ambiguous. The sequence was obtained from a human donor in good health. CDR3 in DNA: TGTGCCAGCAGTGAAGTAATGGGTGCCTCTGGAAACACCATATATTTT. It is translated as CASSEVMGASGNTIYF.